This TCR beta chain was recorded in a study of vaccination effects on CD4 cells after COVID-19. Study overall: Convalescent patients (n = two) were sampled 16 days and one week prevaccination.

J lost 5 bases, V lost 5 bases, and 11 bases had no gene match. The length of the CDR3 is 15 residues. Per the germline V gene, CDR1 is MDHEN and CDR2 is SYDVKM. Concerning this clone itself: Its antigen is as yet unknown.

Peptide-pool stimulation followed by sequencing identified expanded antigen-specific CD4+ clonotypes in the ViraFEST assay. Culture lasted about ten days before CD4+ T cell isolation. A PCR test confirmed that the person had SARS-CoV-2 infection between March and December 2020. Wells each received around 2 million PBMC, cultured with approximately 9.7 IU/ml IL-2 and about 10 ug/ml peptides. On days 3 and 7, fresh IL-2 medium replaced half the medium. Whole-study findings and limits: The study found marked clonal contraction of infection- and vaccine-induced clones late after vaccination.

TCRdb's table, derived via immunoSEQ multiplex PCR, lists solely in-frame clones and lacks some. The data hold around 37,000 clones, with around 73% observed a single time. The TCR comes from a human donor who had a prior SARS-CoV-2 infection. V usage is TRBV28 and J usage is TRBJ2-5; 7 nucleotides line up with TRBD2. The sequencing here drew on CD4+ T cells from PBMCs cultured with a peptide pool, taken before COVID-19 vaccination. The CDR3, as DNA: TGTGCCAGCAGTCCTGCTAGCGGAAGAAGGGAGACCCAGTACTTC. It encodes CASSPASGRRETQYF.